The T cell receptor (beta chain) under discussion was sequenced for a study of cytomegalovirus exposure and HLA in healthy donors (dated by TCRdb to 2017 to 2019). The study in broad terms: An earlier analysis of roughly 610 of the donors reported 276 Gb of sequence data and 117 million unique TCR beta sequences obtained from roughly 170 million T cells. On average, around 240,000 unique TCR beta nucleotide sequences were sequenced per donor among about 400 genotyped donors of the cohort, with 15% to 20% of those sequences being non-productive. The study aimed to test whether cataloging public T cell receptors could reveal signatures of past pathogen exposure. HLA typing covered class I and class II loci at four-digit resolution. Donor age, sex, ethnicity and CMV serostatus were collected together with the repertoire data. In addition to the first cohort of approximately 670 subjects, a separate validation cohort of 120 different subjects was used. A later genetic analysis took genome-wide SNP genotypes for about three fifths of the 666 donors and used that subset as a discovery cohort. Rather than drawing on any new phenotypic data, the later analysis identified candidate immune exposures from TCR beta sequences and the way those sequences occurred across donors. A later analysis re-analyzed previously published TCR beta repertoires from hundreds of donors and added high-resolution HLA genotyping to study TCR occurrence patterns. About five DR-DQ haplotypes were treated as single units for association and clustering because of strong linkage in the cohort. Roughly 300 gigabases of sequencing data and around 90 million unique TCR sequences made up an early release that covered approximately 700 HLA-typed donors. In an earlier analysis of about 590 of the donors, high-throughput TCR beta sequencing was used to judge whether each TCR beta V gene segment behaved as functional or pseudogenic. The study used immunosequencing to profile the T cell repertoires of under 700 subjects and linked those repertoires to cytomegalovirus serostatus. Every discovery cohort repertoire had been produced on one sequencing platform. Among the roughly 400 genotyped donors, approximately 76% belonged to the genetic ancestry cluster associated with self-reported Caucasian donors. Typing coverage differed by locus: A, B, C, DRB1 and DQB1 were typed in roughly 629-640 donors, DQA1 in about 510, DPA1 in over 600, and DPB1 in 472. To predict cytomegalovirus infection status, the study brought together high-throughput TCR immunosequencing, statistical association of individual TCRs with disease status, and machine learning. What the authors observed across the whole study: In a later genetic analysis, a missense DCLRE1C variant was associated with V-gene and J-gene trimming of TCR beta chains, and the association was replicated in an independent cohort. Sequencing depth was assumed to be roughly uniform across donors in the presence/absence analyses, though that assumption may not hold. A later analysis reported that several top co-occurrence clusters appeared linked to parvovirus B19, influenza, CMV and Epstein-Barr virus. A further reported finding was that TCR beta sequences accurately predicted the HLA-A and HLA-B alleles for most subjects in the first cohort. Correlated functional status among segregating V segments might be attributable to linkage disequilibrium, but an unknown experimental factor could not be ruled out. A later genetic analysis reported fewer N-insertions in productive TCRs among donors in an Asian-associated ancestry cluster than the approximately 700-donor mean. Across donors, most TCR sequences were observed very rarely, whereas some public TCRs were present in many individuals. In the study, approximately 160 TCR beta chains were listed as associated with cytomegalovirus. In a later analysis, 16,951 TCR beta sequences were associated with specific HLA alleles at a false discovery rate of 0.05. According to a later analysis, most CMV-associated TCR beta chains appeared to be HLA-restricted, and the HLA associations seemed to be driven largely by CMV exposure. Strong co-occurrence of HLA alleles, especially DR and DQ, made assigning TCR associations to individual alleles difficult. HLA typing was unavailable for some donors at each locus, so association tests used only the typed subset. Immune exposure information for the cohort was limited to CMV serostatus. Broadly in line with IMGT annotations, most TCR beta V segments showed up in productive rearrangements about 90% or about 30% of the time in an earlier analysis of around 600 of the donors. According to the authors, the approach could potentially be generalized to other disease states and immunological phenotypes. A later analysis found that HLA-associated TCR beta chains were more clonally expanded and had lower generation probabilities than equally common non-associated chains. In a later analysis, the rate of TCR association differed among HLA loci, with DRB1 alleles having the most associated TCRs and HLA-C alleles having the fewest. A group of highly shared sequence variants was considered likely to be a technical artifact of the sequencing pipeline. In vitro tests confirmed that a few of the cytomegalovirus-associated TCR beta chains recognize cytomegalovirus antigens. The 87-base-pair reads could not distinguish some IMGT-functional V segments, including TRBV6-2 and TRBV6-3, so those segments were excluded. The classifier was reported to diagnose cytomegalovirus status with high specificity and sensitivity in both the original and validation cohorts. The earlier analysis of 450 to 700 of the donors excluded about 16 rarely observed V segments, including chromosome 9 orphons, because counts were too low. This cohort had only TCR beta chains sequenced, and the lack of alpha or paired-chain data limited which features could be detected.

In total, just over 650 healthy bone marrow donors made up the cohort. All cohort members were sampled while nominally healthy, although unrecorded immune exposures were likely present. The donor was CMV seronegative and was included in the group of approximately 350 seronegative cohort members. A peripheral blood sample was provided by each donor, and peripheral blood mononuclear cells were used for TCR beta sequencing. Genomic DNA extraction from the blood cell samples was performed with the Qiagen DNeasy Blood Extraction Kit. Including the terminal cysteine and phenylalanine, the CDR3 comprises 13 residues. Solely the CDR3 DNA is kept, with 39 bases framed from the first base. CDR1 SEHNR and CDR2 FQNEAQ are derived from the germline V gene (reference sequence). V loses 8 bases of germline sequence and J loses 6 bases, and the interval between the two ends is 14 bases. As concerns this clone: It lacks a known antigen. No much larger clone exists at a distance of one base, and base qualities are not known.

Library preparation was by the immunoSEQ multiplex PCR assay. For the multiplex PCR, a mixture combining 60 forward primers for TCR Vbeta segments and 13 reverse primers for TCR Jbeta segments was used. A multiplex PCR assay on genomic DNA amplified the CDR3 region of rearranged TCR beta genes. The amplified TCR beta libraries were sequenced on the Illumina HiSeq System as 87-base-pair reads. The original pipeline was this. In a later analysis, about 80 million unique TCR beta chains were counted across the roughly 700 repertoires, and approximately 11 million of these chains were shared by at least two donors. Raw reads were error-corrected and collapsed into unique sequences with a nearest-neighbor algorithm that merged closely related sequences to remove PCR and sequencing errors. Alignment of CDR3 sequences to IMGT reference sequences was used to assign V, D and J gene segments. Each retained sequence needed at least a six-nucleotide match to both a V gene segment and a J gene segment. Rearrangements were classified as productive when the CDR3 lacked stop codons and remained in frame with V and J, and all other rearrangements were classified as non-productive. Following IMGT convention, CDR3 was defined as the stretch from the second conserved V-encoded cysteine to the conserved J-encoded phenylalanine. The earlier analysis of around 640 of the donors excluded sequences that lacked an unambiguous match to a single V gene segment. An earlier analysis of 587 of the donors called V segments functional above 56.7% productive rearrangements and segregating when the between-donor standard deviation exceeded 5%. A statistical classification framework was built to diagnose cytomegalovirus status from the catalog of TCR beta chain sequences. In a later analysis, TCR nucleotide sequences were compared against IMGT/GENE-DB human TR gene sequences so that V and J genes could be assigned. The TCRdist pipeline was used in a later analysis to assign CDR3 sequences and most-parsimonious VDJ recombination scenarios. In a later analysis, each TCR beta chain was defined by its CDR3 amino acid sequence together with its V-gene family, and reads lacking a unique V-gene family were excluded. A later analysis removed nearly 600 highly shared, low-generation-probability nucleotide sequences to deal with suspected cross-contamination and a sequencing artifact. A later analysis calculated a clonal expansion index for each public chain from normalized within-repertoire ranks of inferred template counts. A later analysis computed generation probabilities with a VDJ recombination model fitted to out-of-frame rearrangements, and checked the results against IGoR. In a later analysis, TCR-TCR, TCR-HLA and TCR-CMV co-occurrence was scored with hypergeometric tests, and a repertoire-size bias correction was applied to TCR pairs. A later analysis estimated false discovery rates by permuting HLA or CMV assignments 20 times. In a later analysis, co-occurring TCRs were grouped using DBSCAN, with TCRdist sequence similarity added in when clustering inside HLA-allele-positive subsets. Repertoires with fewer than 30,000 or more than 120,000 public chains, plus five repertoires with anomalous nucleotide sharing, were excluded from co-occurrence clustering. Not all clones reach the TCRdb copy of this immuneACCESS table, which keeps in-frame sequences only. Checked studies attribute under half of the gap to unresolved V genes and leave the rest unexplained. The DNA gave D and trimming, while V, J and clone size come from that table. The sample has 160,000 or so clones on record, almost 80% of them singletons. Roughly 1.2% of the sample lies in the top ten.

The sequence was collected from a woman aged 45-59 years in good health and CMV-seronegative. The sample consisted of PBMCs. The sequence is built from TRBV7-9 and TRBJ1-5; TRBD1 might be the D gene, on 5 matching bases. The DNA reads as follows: TGTGCCAGCGCCTGGGGGGTAGGTCAGCCCCAGCATTTT. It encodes CASAWGVGQPQHF.